What follows are 32 T cell receptor beta chains derived from one specimen sequenced in a study of T cell repertoires in cytomegalovirus infection. MiXCR, run by TCRdb on the reads, gives a single entry per CDR3 protein. The sample lists hundreds of thousands of distinct CDR3 sequences; around 35% were seen once. Their antigens are not known. Sequencing was performed on cultured PBMCs, taken from culture after CMV antigen stimulation. The receptors here all came from a human donor in good health (CMV status not recorded). Some clones in this sample may be carry-over from other donors' samples.

V is TRBV6-4 and J is TRBJ2-1; D is unclear. Germline values: CDR1 MRHNA, CDR2 SNTAGT. V was shortened by 5 bases and J by 3 bases, with 11 bases between the two germline ends. The CDR3 extends over 14 amino acids. CDR3 amino acids: CASSLSTDYNEQFF. DNA of the CDR3: TGTGCCAGCAGTCTGAGTACAGACTACAATGAGCAGTTCTTC.

The rearrangement joins TRBV30 to TRBJ1-5; unclear D gene. Trimming stripped 2 bases from V and 1 base from J, with 6 bases between. The CDR3 spans 13 residues. In germline, CDR1 is GTSNPN, CDR2 SVGIG (reference sequence). The CDR3, as DNA: TGTGCCTGGAGTAAGGGAAGCAATCAGCCCCAGCATTTT. This codes for CAWSKGSNQPQHF.

The V and J genes are TRBV2 and TRBJ2-7, with unresolved D. The CDR3 spans 15 residues. The germline V and J ends were trimmed by 6 bases and 1 base, with 16 bases remaining between them. Germline lookup yields CDR1 SNHLY and CDR2 FYNNEI. The CDR3 DNA reads as TGTGCCAGCAGACTTAACCCGGGTTCGTCCTACGAGCAGTACTTC. This gives the protein CASRLNPGSSYEQYF.

The chain recombines TRBV28 with TRBJ1-1, with 9 bases fitting TRBD1. Germline lookup yields CDR1 MDHEN and CDR2 SYDVKM. The length of the CDR3 is 15 residues. J lost 7 bases, V lost 5 bases, and 11 bases had no gene match. CDR3 protein: CASSQTRTGDFEAFF. The CDR3 nucleotides are TGTGCCAGCAGTCAAACCCGGACAGGGGACTTTGAAGCTTTCTTT.

V is TRBV19 and J is TRBJ1-2; tentative D call: TRBD1 (6 bases). The V and J ends lost 3 bases and 1 base respectively, with 15 bases between them. The CDR3 loop spans 16 amino acids. Germline V gene lookup returns CDR1 LNHDA and CDR2 SQIVND (reference sequence). Here the CDR3 DNA reads TGTGCCAGTAGTATCGTGGACAGCCTCCTTAACTATGGCTACACCTTC. Its translation is CASSIVDSLLNYGYTF.

V usage is TRBV7-2 and J usage is TRBJ2-3, with D perhaps TRBD1 (5 bases). This CDR3 is built from 16 residues. V shed 0 bases and J shed 1 base, with 11 bases lying between them. CDR1 and CDR2 from the germline V gene are SGHTA and FQGNSA. CDR3 sequence: CASSLAQGSGTDTQYF. CDR3 sequence (DNA): TGTGCCAGCAGCTTAGCGCAGGGATCCGGCACAGATACGCAGTATTTT.

This clonotype was seen only a few times. The chain employs TRBV4-1 and TRBJ2-7; 8 bases align to TRBD1. Germline-derived CDR1 and CDR2 are MGHRA and YSYEKL. The CDR3 length is 16 residues. The V gene end was trimmed by 0 bases and the J gene end by 3 bases; junction bases not matched to a gene: 7. The CDR3 nucleotides read TGCGCCAGCAGCCAAGATCTAGGGACAGGCTACTACGAGCAGTACTTC. Protein product: CASSQDLGTGYYEQYF.

The J gene is TRBJ2-6, the V gene TRBV7-4; no definite D call. CDR1 is SGHVT and CDR2 is SQSDAQ in the germline V gene. This CDR3 has 14 amino acids. V was trimmed by 4 bases and J by 0 bases, leaving 4 bases between them. The CDR3 DNA reads TGTGCCAGCAGCTGGGACTCTGGGGCCAACGTCCTGACTTTC. Translation gives CASSWDSGANVLTF.

The chain combines TRBV11-2 with TRBJ1-1; a possible D gene is TRBD1 (5 bases). CDR1 is SGHAT, CDR2 FQNNGV, per germline. Between the trimmed V and J ends, which lost 5 bases and 3 bases, there was a span of 16 bases. There are 15 residues in the CDR3. Written as DNA, the CDR3 is TGTGCCAGCAGCGAGATTGGGGGGAGGTACACTGAAGCTTTCTTT. Protein sequence: CASSEIGGRYTEAFF.

The chain recombines TRBV11-2 with TRBJ2-7; unclear D gene. Per the germline V gene, CDR1 is SGHAT and CDR2 is FQNNGV. The CDR3 sequence is 14 residues long. V lost 2 bases and J 0 bases, leaving 8 bases between the germline ends. The CDR3 here is CASSLYRYSYEQYF. CDR3 sequence (DNA): TGTGCCAGCAGCTTATATAGATACTCCTACGAGCAGTACTTC.

V usage is TRBV6-1 and J usage is TRBJ1-4; TRBD1 might be the D (5 bases). V lost 0 bases and J lost 3, with 20 bases in between. Germline assignment: CDR1 MNHNS and CDR2 SASEGT. This CDR3 region has 19 residues. The CDR3 sequence: CASSEATGRRLRANEKLFF. The DNA of the CDR3 is TGTGCCAGCAGTGAAGCGACGGGACGGAGATTAAGAGCTAATGAAAAACTGTTTTTT.

About this clonotype: This sequence may be a read error, since a much larger clone differs from it by one base. V and J are TRBV7-9 and TRBJ2-7; tentatively, D is TRBD2 (5 bases). This CDR3 region has 14 residues. Germline CDR1 is SEHNR and CDR2 is FQNEAQ (reference sequence). Trimming pared 2 bases from V and 0 bases from J, leaving 8 bases between. CDR3 protein: CASSLLGSSYEQYF. CDR3 sequence (DNA): TGTGCCAGCAGCTTATTAGGGAGCTCCTACGAGCAGTACTTC.

V usage is TRBV7-8 and J usage is TRBJ2-5; possibly TRBD2 for D (6 bases). The V gene's germline CDR1 is SGHVS and CDR2 FQNEAQ. V was pared by 1 base and J by 4 bases, with 22 bases between. CDR3 size: 18 residues. CDR3 coding DNA: TGTGCCAGCAGCTTAGTGCGGGTGGGGCGGGATGGATTAGAGACCCAGTACTTC. Its protein is CASSLVRVGRDGLETQYF.

This clonotype was detected many times. This rearrangement joins TRBV7-2 to TRBJ2-7; 9 bases are shared with TRBD2. Trimming removed 4 bases from V and 0 bases from J; junction bases left unmatched: 13. Per the germline V gene, CDR1 is SGHTA and CDR2 is FQGNSA. The CDR3 totals 18 residues. CDR3: CASSSPVGGRVISYEQYF. Here the CDR3 DNA reads TGTGCCAGCAGCTCTCCTGTTGGCGGGAGGGTTATCTCCTACGAGCAGTACTTC.

This clonotype was picked up a small number of times. The CDR3: CASASGRAGSPLHF. The CDR3 DNA is TGTGCTAGTGCCTCGGGAAGAGCCGGTTCACCCCTCCACTTT. J is TRBJ1-6 and V is TRBV12-5; D not resolved. The CDR3 spans 14 residues. The ends were cut back, 7 bases at V and 9 bases at J, with 16 bases in the middle. Germline CDR1 LGHNT, CDR2 FRNRAP. Variable domain in full (rest from reference TRBV12-5 and TRBJ1-6): DARVTQTPRHKVTEMGQEVTMRCQPILGHNTVFWYRQTMMQGLELLAYFRNRAPLDDSGMPKDRFSAEMPDATLATLKIQPSEPRDSAVYFCASASGRAGSPLHFGNGTRLTVT.

This clonotype was seen ten or more times. The chain carries TRBV7-2 and TRBJ2-1; 10 bases are shared with TRBD2. V shed 2 bases, J shed 6 bases, and the junction held 4 bases outside the gene matches. CDR1 is SGHTA, CDR2 FQGNSA, per germline. CDR3 length: 15 amino acids. The CDR3 spells CASSLRLAGANEQFF. CDR3 nucleotides: TGTGCCAGCAGCTTACGGCTAGCGGGAGCCAATGAGCAGTTCTTC.

This chain links TRBV28 with TRBJ2-3; 9 bases match TRBD1. Per germline, CDR1 MDHEN and CDR2 SYDVKM. Trimming at V came to 2 bases and at J to 2 bases, leaving 5 bases not matched to a gene. CDR3 size: 16 residues. This chain's CDR3 is CASSLGTGTYTDTQYF. The CDR3 DNA is TGTGCCAGCAGTTTAGGGACAGGGACCTACACAGATACGCAGTATTTT. Combining the CDR3 with reference TRBV28 and TRBJ2-3 gives the whole variable domain DVKVTQSSRYLVKRTGEKVFLECVQDMDHENMFWYRQDPGLGLRLIYFSYDVKMKEKGDIPEGYSVSREKKERFSLILESASTNQTSMYLCASSLGTGTYTDTQYFGPGTRLTVL.

This clonotype was picked up a small number of times. The rearrangement links TRBV6-2 or TRBV6-3 to TRBJ2-7; tentatively, D is TRBD1 (6 bases). The CDR3 is 15 amino acids. CDR1 is MNHEY and CDR2 is SVGEGT in the germline V gene. Deletions cut 5 bases from V and 0 bases from J, with 14 bases between. The CDR3 here is CASSPRDTNSYEQYF. The CDR3 DNA is TGTGCCAGCAGTCCTCGGGACACGAACTCCTACGAGCAGTACTTC.

In DNA form, the CDR3 reads TGTGCCAGCAGGCCTACGTCGAGGGAGAGTTATGGCTACACCTTC. Protein sequence: CASRPTSRESYGYTF. This rearrangement joins TRBV6-2 or TRBV6-3 to TRBJ1-2; no clear D gene. The ends were cut back, 6 bases at V and 5 bases at J, with 19 bases in the middle. The CDR3 spans 15 residues. Germline CDR1 is MNHEY and CDR2 is SVGEGT.

This clonotype was seen many times. J is TRBJ2-7 and V is TRBV7-2; perhaps TRBD1 as D (5 bases). The CDR3 sequence is 13 residues long. The V and J ends lost 6 bases and 5 bases respectively, with 14 bases between them. Germline V gene sequence: CDR1 SGHTA, CDR2 FQGNSA. CDR3 in amino acids: CASRQQVLDEQYF. The CDR3 DNA reads as TGTGCCAGCAGACAACAGGTATTGGACGAGCAGTACTTC. The full variable domain, in which reference TRBV7-2 and TRBJ2-7 provide the parts outside the CDR3, is GAGVSQSPSNKVTEKGKDVELRCDPISGHTALYWYRQSLGQGLEFLIYFQGNSAPDKSGLPSDRFSAERTGGSVSTLTIQRTQQEDSAVYLCASRQQVLDEQYFGPGTRLTVT.

This clonotype showed up many times. The chain carries TRBV7-2 and TRBJ2-3; D is possibly TRBD1 or TRBD2 (6 bases each). V lost 5 bases, J lost 0 bases, and 15 bases lay in between. The CDR3 spans 16 residues. Germline CDR1 and CDR2: SGHTA and FQGNSA. The CDR3: CASSPNGGYSTDTQYF. The CDR3, as DNA: TGTGCCAGCAGCCCTAACGGGGGCTATAGCACAGATACGCAGTATTTT.

About this clonotype itself: A junction end diverges from the germline sequence, so it may reflect a read error. The chain couples TRBV4-1 to TRBJ2-2; 9 bases agree with TRBD2. Germline V CDR1 and CDR2: MGHRA, YSYEKL. CDR3 length: 14 residues. As DNA, the CDR3 is TGTGCCAGCAGCCGCACGCGGGAGGGCGGGGAGCTGTTTTTT. Translation: CASSRTREGGELFF.

This clonotype was seen only a few times. The chain carries TRBV2 and TRBJ1-2; weak D call: TRBD1 (5 bases). CDR1 and CDR2 (germline): SNHLY, FYNNEI. The V gene lost 3 bases and the J gene lost 8 bases, with 13 bases spanning the gap. The length of the CDR3 is 13 residues. Written as DNA, the CDR3 is TGTGCCAGCAGTGATCTGCAGGGAGGCGGCTACACCTTC. Translated: CASSDLQGGGYTF.

The chain couples TRBV5-6 to TRBJ2-7; possibly TRBD1 for D (6 bases). Germline V gene sequence: CDR1 SGHDT, CDR2 YYEEEE. The CDR3 is made up of 14 amino acids. Trimming cost V 5 bases and J 9 bases, with 21 bases left between them. CDR3 protein: CASSPRQAQGAQYF. DNA for the CDR3: TGTGCCAGCAGTCCACGACAGGCCCAGGGCGCGCAGTACTTC.

The rearrangement uses TRBV10-3 and TRBJ2-1; D is unresolved. The CDR3 extends over 12 amino acids. The V gene's germline CDR1 is ENHRY and CDR2 SYGVKD. With 6 bases removed from V and 13 bases from J, the gap between germline ends came to 16 bases. The CDR3 region is CAIRGSLTFQFF. The DNA for the CDR3 is TGTGCCATCAGGGGGTCACTGACATTCCAGTTCTTC.

This clonotype turned up a few times. The chain joins TRBV7-2 to TRBJ2-3; 7 bases fit TRBD2. Germline V lookup: CDR1 SGHTA, CDR2 FQGNSA. Losses at the gene ends were 1 base for V and 8 bases for J; bases not matched to a gene: 12. The CDR3 spans 16 residues. Here the CDR3 reads CASSLVGTAGVGTQYF. The CDR3, as DNA: TGTGCCAGCAGCTTAGTAGGGACTGCGGGGGTGGGTACGCAGTATTTT. The variable domain in full, with the rest retrieved from reference TRBV7-2 and TRBJ2-3, is GAGVSQSPSNKVTEKGKDVELRCDPISGHTALYWYRQSLGQGLEFLIYFQGNSAPDKSGLPSDRFSAERTGGSVSTLTIQRTQQEDSAVYLCASSLVGTAGVGTQYFGPGTRLTVL.

This clonotype was counted only a few times. The V call is TRBV6-1, the J call TRBJ2-7, with TRBD2 identical over 12 bases. J gave up 3 bases and V 1 base, and 1 base lay outside the gene matches. CDR3 length equals 15 residues. CDR1 and CDR2 (germline): MNHNS, SASEGT. The CDR3 spells CASSEGGLAGYEQYF. The CDR3 DNA reads as TGTGCCAGCAGTGAAGGGGGACTAGCGGGCTACGAGCAGTACTTC.

This chain joins TRBV28 and TRBJ1-1; D uncertain. Per germline, CDR1 MDHEN and CDR2 SYDVKM. Trimming pared 3 bases from V and 4 bases from J, leaving 18 bases between. This CDR3 has 16 amino acids. The CDR3 spells CASSLPLPLGSTEAFF. CDR3 nucleotide sequence: TGTGCCAGCAGTTTGCCCTTACCGTTAGGGAGCACTGAAGCTTTCTTT.

A few counts support this clonotype. The V call is TRBV2, the J call TRBJ2-1, with 8 positions matching TRBD2. V lost 1 base, J lost 15 bases, and 8 bases stayed unmatched. Germline V CDR1 and CDR2: SNHLY, FYNNEI. The CDR3 is 13 residues long. DNA of the CDR3: TGTGCCAGCAGTGAAGGGATAGCGGGGATCCGGTTCTTC. It translates to CASSEGIAGIRFF.

The chain couples TRBV27 to TRBJ2-3, with TRBD1 identical over 7 bases. The ends lost 0 bases at V and 2 bases at J; junction bases unmatched: 5. The CDR3 contains 16 residues. Germline V gene data show CDR1 as MNHEY and CDR2 as SMNVEV (reference sequence). The CDR3 spells CASSLSRTGSTDTQYF. For the CDR3, the DNA is TGTGCCAGCAGTTTATCCCGGACAGGTTCCACAGATACGCAGTATTTT.

This chain uses TRBV6-8 with TRBJ1-3, with a weak D call TRBD1 (6 bases). This CDR3 is built from 15 residues. Germline V gives CDR1 MNHGY, CDR2 SAAAGT. Trimming took 6 bases from V and 2 from J, leaving 14 bases between them. CDR3 amino acids: CASSPRGGTGNTIYF. Written as DNA, the CDR3 is TGTGCCAGCAGCCCAAGGGGGGGTACTGGAAACACCATATATTTT.

V usage is TRBV20-1 and J usage is TRBJ2-2, with TRBD2 as a possible D gene (6 bases). Germline V CDR1 and CDR2: DFQATT, SNEGSKA (reference sequence). The CDR3 is made up of 13 amino acids. V lost 3 bases to trimming and J lost 6 bases, with 11 bases between them. The CDR3 region has the DNA TGCAGTGCTAGCGGGAGTGGGGCCGGGGAGCTGTTTTTT. Its translation is CSASGSGAGELFF.